This TCR beta chain was identified in a study of T cell responses to AZD1222 COVID-19 vaccine (dated by TCRdb to the early 2020s). In the study overall: AZD1222 recipients whose second dose came at about 4 weeks and those whose second dose came at about 12 weeks were combined into one group, since spike-specific TCR depth and breadth did not differ between the two schedules. TCR sequencing was performed for roughly 250 trial participants, of whom about 200 were given two doses of AZD1222 and around 25 were given two doses of MenACWY control vaccine. Enrollment into the trials was organized by age into subgroups of 18-55, 56-69 and 70-plus years, and those subgroups contained roughly 150, 30 and 60 TCR-sequenced participants, respectively. The investigation overall reported the following: Participants were mostly white British and included more females than males, and it was suggested by the authors that clonal diversity may have been underestimated. In the small 56-69-year group, the increase in depth fell short of significance, most likely because of low power. Spike-specific TCR breadth and depth rose significantly after two AZD1222 doses compared with day 0 and with MenACWY recipients. Because no day 14 peak-response samples were available, the repertoires could be characterized only after the peak T cell response. Conclusions about previously exposed vaccinees are limited, since just a handful of AZD1222 recipients were seropositive for SARS-CoV-2 at baseline. The whole spike protein was spanned by vaccine-associated CD4 TCRs, and dominant responses were seen in regions 160-218 and 743-854. Epitopes outside the regions mutated in the B.1.351 and B.1.1.7 variants were reportedly recognized by nearly half of the unique spike-specific TCRs.

The sample's time point label, in plain terms: baseline before first vaccination. Vaccinee samples were obtained from the UK trials COV001 and COV002, which included a single-blind randomized controlled phase 2/3 trial of AZD1222 (ChAdOx1 nCoV-19) in healthy adults. For TCRbeta chain sequencing, PBMC samples from trial participants were taken at day 0 and at day 28 after the second dose. Based on the germline V gene, the CDR1 and CDR2 sequences are SGHRS and YFSETQ. The CDR3 numbers 15 residues from cysteine through phenylalanine. Only CDR3 DNA is held: 45 bases, read in frame from base 1. The trim is 0 bases for V and 1 base for J, with a gap of 10 bases between the germline ends. The CDR3 regions of human TCRbeta chains were analyzed by immunosequencing. In the authors' own workflow: Repertoire TCRs were matched against a reference library of SARS-CoV-2-specific TCRs generated with the MIRA antigen-specificity platform. Breadth was defined as the fraction of unique TCRs that were SARS-CoV-2-associated, and depth was defined as the fraction of total T cells that were SARS-CoV-2-associated. Each spike-specific TCR was assigned to its reactive spike region and to a CD4 or CD8 class using the MIRA data. Log10-transformed breadth and depth values were compared by one-way ANOVA with Sidak's multiple comparisons tests. TCRdb stores this immuneACCESS table with in-frame sequences only. Part of the clones is absent; in the studies checked, under half of the shortfall reflects unresolved V genes, and no reason is known for the rest. V and J calls and clone size are given by that table; D and trimming were obtained from the DNA. The sample records about 130,000 clones, over 85% of which are singletons. The ten most abundant clones make up under 6.5% of the sample.

The count of this clone is one. Its binding antigen is unknown. No base qualities exist here, and no much larger clone lies one base off it. The specimen comprised peripheral blood, sampled on day 0 of AZD1222 vaccination. The V gene is TRBV5-1 and the J gene is TRBJ1-1; the D gene cannot be named for sure. The clonotype originates from an adult in good health. The sequenced DNA is TGCGCCAGCAGCTTGGAACCAGGAGAGAACACTGAAGCTTTCTTT. Translated, this is CASSLEPGENTEAFF.